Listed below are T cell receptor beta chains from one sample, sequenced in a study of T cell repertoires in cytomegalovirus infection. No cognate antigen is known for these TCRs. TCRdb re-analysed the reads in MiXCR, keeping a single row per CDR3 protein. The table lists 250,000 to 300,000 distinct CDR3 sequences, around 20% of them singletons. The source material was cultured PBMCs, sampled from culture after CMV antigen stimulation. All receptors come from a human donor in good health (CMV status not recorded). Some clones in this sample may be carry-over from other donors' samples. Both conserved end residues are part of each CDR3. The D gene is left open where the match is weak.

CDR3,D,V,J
CASSISGFYNEQFF,NA,TRBV19,TRBJ2-1
CASSAETGSVTEAFF,TRBD1,TRBV5-4,TRBJ1-1
CASSQGGGRAYNEQFF,TRBD2,TRBV4-3,TRBJ2-1
CASSLLGGPFSGANVLTF,NA,TRBV12-3/TRBV12-4,TRBJ2-6
CASSVLQGSDGYTF,TRBD1,TRBV27,TRBJ1-2
CASSGAVAGDHEQYF,TRBD2,TRBV27,TRBJ2-7
CSARDSALAGVYNEQFF,TRBD2,TRBV20-1,TRBJ2-1
CASSLQGVEGKLFF,TRBD1,TRBV4-1,TRBJ1-4
CASSAANEQFF,NA,TRBV9,TRBJ2-1
CASRGPTGEGFF,NA,TRBV6-5,TRBJ2-1
CASSLEGEGEAFF,NA,TRBV7-6,TRBJ1-1
CASSPSTGGLEAFF,TRBD1,TRBV19,TRBJ1-1
CASSSSTGLPQHF,NA,TRBV7-2,TRBJ1-5
CASRLEAAVTQPQHF,NA,TRBV12-3/TRBV12-4,TRBJ1-5
CASSTQRSDRTYLAKNIQYF,TRBD1,TRBV11-2,TRBJ2-4
CASTNRGTNVLTF,TRBD1,TRBV28,TRBJ2-6
CAWSIWGVNTEAFF,NA,TRBV30,TRBJ1-1
CASSAGLAAAYEQYF,TRBD2,TRBV7-6,TRBJ2-7
CSARGVGRGNEQFF,NA,TRBV20-1,TRBJ2-1
CASSYLDDTQYF,NA,TRBV6-2/TRBV6-3,TRBJ2-3
CASSPLSSGIFDEQFF,TRBD2,TRBV12-3/TRBV12-4,TRBJ2-1
CASSQIGGRYEQYF,NA,TRBV4-1,TRBJ2-7
CASSLAPERTGAYGYTF,TRBD1,TRBV7-2,TRBJ1-2
CASSLAGTVGPETQYF,TRBD1,TRBV12-3/TRBV12-4,TRBJ2-5
CASSSGTSGRSPDEQYF,TRBD2,TRBV5-1,TRBJ2-7
CASSHRLAGGRDTQYF,TRBD2,TRBV7-2,TRBJ2-3
CASSQGGTGLVYTF,TRBD1,TRBV4-1,TRBJ1-2
CASSLSWGANTGELFF,NA,TRBV7-2,TRBJ2-2
CSVGKNTEAFF,NA,TRBV29-1,TRBJ1-1
CASSLVGTSVSEQFF,TRBD2,TRBV7-2,TRBJ2-1
CASSQDSPYTDTQYF,NA,TRBV4-1,TRBJ2-3
CATDSSGRDTGELFF,TRBD2,TRBV12-3/TRBV12-4,TRBJ2-2
CASSPAEYRTQYF,NA,TRBV5-4,TRBJ2-5
CASSFGGGLNTEAFF,NA,TRBV12-3/TRBV12-4,TRBJ1-1
CASNVGQGSPEAFF,TRBD1,TRBV19,TRBJ1-1
CASSFGKQGVGGYTF,NA,TRBV7-2,TRBJ1-2
CASSVGGVKPQHF,NA,TRBV2,TRBJ1-5
CASTEAGLSGANVLTF,NA,TRBV25-1,TRBJ2-6
CASGLVLGPRSNTEAFF,NA,TRBV12-5,TRBJ1-1
CASSPPDRNEKLFF,NA,TRBV18,TRBJ1-4
CASSPSDRGYEQYF,TRBD1,TRBV18,TRBJ2-7
CASSRPGQGQETQYF,TRBD1,TRBV18,TRBJ2-5
CASTPSSSSGVYNEQFF,NA,TRBV10-2,TRBJ2-1
CASSYEGVGANTEAFF,NA,TRBV27,TRBJ1-1
CASSQSQPQHF,NA,TRBV12-3/TRBV12-4,TRBJ1-5
CASSLLGARTEQYF,NA,TRBV5-4,TRBJ2-3
CASRVGLQQGVEGYTF,TRBD1,TRBV28,TRBJ1-2
CASSRGQGAYEQYF,TRBD1,TRBV7-2,TRBJ2-7
CASSQVTYGNTEAFF,NA,TRBV4-3,TRBJ1-1
CASSSPTWSAGPWAKNIQYF,NA,TRBV11-2,TRBJ2-4
CASSVGRSGPQETQYF,NA,TRBV9,TRBJ2-5
CASANREVGETQYF,NA,TRBV11-2,TRBJ2-5